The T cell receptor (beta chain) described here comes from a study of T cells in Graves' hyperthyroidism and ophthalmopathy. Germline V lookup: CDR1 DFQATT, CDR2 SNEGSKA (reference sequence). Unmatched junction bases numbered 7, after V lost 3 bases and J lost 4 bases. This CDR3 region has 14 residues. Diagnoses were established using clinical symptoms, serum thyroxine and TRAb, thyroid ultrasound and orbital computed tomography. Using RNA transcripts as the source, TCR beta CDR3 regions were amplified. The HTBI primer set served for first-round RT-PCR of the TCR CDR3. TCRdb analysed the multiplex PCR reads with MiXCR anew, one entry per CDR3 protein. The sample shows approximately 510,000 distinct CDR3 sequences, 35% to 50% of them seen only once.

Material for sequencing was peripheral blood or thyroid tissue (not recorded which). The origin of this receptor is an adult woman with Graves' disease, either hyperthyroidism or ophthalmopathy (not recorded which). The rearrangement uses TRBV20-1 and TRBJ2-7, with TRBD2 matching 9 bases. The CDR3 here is CSASIAGEKYEQYF. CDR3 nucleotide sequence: TGCAGTGCTAGTATAGCGGGGGAAAAATACGAGCAGTACTTC.